The clone carrying this TCR beta chain has at least ten counts. Antigen: not known. The sample originates from a study of T cells after yellow fever vaccination. Germline-derived CDR1 and CDR2 are DFQATT and SNEGSKA (reference sequence). The CDR3 sequence is 14 residues long. V lost 2 bases to trimming and J lost 5 bases, with 12 bases between them. Broader study findings: Across the CD4 and CD8 compartments, a small share of clonotypes was present in both. Post-booster repertoires contained most primary-vaccination clones again (roughly 96% CD4, around 88% CD8).

TCRdb redid the calling of the 5' RACE reads with MiXCR, one entry per CDR3 protein. The table lists under 150,000 distinct CDR3 sequences, roughly 8.2% of them singletons, with less than 0.95% in the top ten. Sequenced material: CD4+ T cells sorted from PBMCs, taken 5 days after the yellow fever booster vaccination. V gene TRBV20-1 combines with J gene TRBJ2-2; unclear D gene. The TCR was taken from a man aged 30 to 39 who received the YFV17D yellow fever vaccine. CDR3 coding DNA: TGCAGTGCTAGATCCCAGGCTGGTACCGGGGAGCTGTTTTTT. This translates into CSARSQAGTGELFF.